This T cell receptor beta chain appears in the sequencing data of a study of T cell responses to AZD1222 COVID-19 vaccine. Libraries were prepared by immunoSEQ multiplex PCR; TCRdb keeps only in-frame clonotypes and omits some of them. Counted here are 130,000 or so clones, 90% occurring once; the ten biggest clones make up 6.9%. V was clipped by 2 bases and J by 7 bases; unmatched bases: 9. CDR1 is SEHNR and CDR2 is FQNEAQ in the germline V gene (reference sequence). CDR3 length: 17 amino acids. The source material was peripheral blood, sampled on day 0 of AZD1222 vaccination. This sequence originates from an adult in good health. The chain employs TRBV7-9 and TRBJ2-2, with TRBD2 matching over 11 bases. As DNA, the CDR3 is TGTGCCAGCAGCTTATTTCGGCTAGCGGGGGGACACGGGGAGCTGTTTTTT. This codes for CASSLFRLAGGHGELFF.